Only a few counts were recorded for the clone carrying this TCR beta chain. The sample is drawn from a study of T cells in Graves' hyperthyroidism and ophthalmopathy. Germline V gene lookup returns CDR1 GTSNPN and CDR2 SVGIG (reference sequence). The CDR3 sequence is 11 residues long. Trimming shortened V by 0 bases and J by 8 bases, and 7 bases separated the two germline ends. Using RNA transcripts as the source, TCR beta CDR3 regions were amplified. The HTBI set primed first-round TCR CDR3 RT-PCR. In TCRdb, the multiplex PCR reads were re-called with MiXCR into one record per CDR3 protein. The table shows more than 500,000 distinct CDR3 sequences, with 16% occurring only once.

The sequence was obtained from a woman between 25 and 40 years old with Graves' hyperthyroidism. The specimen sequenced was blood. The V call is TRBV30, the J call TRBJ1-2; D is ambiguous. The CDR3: CAWSVAGGYTF. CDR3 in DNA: TGTGCCTGGAGTGTGGCCGGGGGCTACACCTTC.